The 10 T cell receptor beta chains in this list originate from one sample, sequenced in a study of OX40 agonist ivuxolimab in advanced cancers. The assay was immunoSEQ multiplex PCR, and TCRdb's table has in-frame clones only and misses some. Of about 45,000 clones in the sample, just under 90% were seen once. This sample comprised CD4+ or CD8+ T cells sorted from blood, obtained in a trial of the OX40 agonist ivuxolimab. These receptors were obtained from an adult with an advanced solid tumor such as melanoma, head and neck, liver or kidney cancer.

The V call is TRBV6-5, the J call TRBJ2-5; D call uncertain. Trimming removed 0 bases at V and 5 bases at J, with 13 bases between. The CDR3 has 15 amino acids. The germline V gene encodes CDR1 MNHEY and CDR2 SVGAGI. In DNA form, the CDR3 reads TGTGCCAGCAGTTACTCGCGGATCACGAGGGAGACCCAGTACTTC. As protein: CASSYSRITRETQYF.

V usage is TRBV29-1 and J usage is TRBJ2-7; 7 nucleotides match TRBD1. This CDR3 has 13 residues. CDR1 is SQVTM, CDR2 ANQGSEA, per germline. The V segment lost 5 bases and the J segment 3 bases; nucleotides outside the gene matches: 7. For the CDR3, the DNA is TGCAGCGTTCCGGGACAGAACCTCTACGAGCAGTACTTC. This translates into CSVPGQNLYEQYF.

This rearrangement joins TRBV14 to TRBJ2-1; weak D call: TRBD1 (5 bases). V was clipped by 4 bases and J by 4 bases, with 14 bases between them. This CDR3 spans 15 amino acids. Germline V gives CDR1 SGHDN, CDR2 FVKESK. CDR3 in amino acids: CASSPVGPGYNEQFF. The DNA for the CDR3 is TGTGCCAGCAGCCCCGTGGGGCCGGGTTACAATGAGCAGTTCTTC.

The chain couples TRBV2 to TRBJ1-1, with D maybe TRBD1 (5 bases). This CDR3 comprises 13 residues. The germline gives CDR1 SNHLY, CDR2 FYNNEI. V shed 10 bases and J shed 10 bases, with 22 bases lying between them. CDR3 sequence reads: CATTLGGLRGAFF. The CDR3 nucleotides are TGTGCCACCACCCTCGGGGGTCTGAGAGGAGCTTTCTTT. Based on the CDR3 plus reference TRBV2 and TRBJ1-1, the full variable domain is EPEVTQTPSHQVTQMGQEVILRCVPISNHLYFYWYRQILGQKVEFLVSFYNNEISEKSEIFDDQFSVERPDGSNFTLKIRSTKLEDSAMYFCATTLGGLRGAFFGQGTRLTVV.

CDR3 loop: CASSSSDLGGNTIYF. The CDR3 nucleotides read TGTGCCAGCAGCTCATCTGATTTAGGTGGAAACACCATATATTTT. The rearrangement links TRBV11-2 to TRBJ1-3; D is unclear. Germline V gene lookup returns CDR1 SGHAT and CDR2 FQNNGV. V was cut by 4 bases and J by 3 bases, with 13 bases left in between. The CDR3 sequence is 15 residues long.

The chain links TRBV6-5 to TRBJ2-5; the D is unclear. Trimming took off 5 bases at V and 12 bases at J, with 4 bases between the two ends. The CDR3 has 8 amino acids. Germline values: CDR1 MNHEY, CDR2 SVGAGI. This CDR3 is CASSEKYF. CDR3 nucleotide sequence: TGTGCCAGCAGTGAAAAGTACTTC.

The CDR3 loop reads CASSRTSVGLQETQYF. CDR3 in DNA: TGTGCCAGTAGCCGGACTAGCGTCGGGCTCCAAGAGACCCAGTACTTC. J is TRBJ2-5 and V is TRBV19, with 9 nucleotides matching TRBD2. In germline, CDR1 is LNHDA, CDR2 SQIVND (reference sequence). CDR3 length: 16 residues. Unmatched junction bases numbered 9, after V lost 6 bases and J lost 1 base.

In this sample, this clone turned up once. J is TRBJ2-5 and V is TRBV28; perhaps D is TRBD1 or TRBD2 (6 bases each). CDR3 size: 12 residues. Between the trimmed V and J ends, which lost 5 bases and 5 bases, there was a span of 9 bases. Germline CDR1 is MDHEN and CDR2 is SYDVKM. The CDR3 region is CASSGGRETQYF. Written as DNA, the CDR3 is TGTGCCAGCAGTGGGGGGCGGGAGACCCAGTACTTC.

This sequence joins TRBV19 and TRBJ2-6; D gene uncertain. V was cut by 7 bases and J by 0 bases, with 16 bases left in between. The CDR3 contains 17 residues. Germline lookup yields CDR1 LNHDA and CDR2 SQIVND (reference sequence). The CDR3 protein is CASMLLGPGSGANVLTF. The CDR3 DNA is TGTGCCAGTATGCTCTTAGGACCTGGCTCTGGGGCCAACGTCCTGACTTTC.

The gene calls are TRBV28 and TRBJ1-5; TRBD1 aligns across 11 bases. The CDR3 is 16 amino acids. V gave up 3 bases and J gave up 7 bases; unmatched junction bases: 8. Germline V lookup: CDR1 MDHEN, CDR2 SYDVKM. CDR3 bases: TGTGCCAGCAGTTTCCACAGGACAGGGGGCGGCCAGCCCCAGCATTTT. Translation gives CASSFHRTGGGQPQHF.